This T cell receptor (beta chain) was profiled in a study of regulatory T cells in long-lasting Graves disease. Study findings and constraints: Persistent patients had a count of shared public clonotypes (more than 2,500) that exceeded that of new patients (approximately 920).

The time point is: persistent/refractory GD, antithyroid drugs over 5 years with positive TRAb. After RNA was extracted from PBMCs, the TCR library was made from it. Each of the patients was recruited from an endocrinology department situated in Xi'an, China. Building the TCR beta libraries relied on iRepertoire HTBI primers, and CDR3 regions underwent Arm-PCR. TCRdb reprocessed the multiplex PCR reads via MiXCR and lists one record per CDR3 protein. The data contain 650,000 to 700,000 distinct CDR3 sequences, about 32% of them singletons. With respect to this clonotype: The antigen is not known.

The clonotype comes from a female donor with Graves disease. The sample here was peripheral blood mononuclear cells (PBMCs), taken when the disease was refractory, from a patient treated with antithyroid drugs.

The CDR3 here is CASSRDSLSSGNTIYF. In nucleotides, the CDR3 is TGTGCCAGCAGCCGGGACAGTTTAAGCTCTGGAAACACCATATATTTT. The V and J genes are TRBV12-3 or TRBV12-4 and TRBJ1-3, with TRBD1 identical over 7 bases. V lost 6 bases to trimming and J lost 0 bases; unmatched junction nucleotides: 8. This CDR3 contains 16 residues.